This TCR beta chain came from a study of T cells in Graves' hyperthyroidism and ophthalmopathy. The ends were cut back, 4 bases at V and 1 base at J, with 7 bases in the middle. Germline V gives CDR1 GTSNPN, CDR2 SVGIG (reference sequence). This CDR3 has 12 residues. This clonotype appeared many times. What was amplified from RNA transcripts were TCR beta CDR3 regions. The study used the HTBI primer set for a first-round RT-PCR of the TCR CDR3. In TCRdb, the multiplex PCR reads were re-called with MiXCR into one record per CDR3 protein. The repertoire consists of 330,000 or so distinct CDR3 sequences, with about a sixth occurring once and the leading ten covering roughly a sixth.

J is TRBJ2-5 and V is TRBV30, with a possible D match to TRBD1 (5 bases). This sequence originates from a woman in her 40s with Graves' ophthalmopathy. The sequencing sample was made of blood. CDR3 in amino acids: CAWNRGQETQYF. DNA of the CDR3: TGTGCCTGGAATAGGGGCCAAGAGACCCAGTACTTC.